These 9 T cell receptor beta chains were sequenced from one sample in a study of cytomegalovirus exposure and HLA in healthy donors. The primer mix had 60 Vbeta and 13 Jbeta primers. The repertoire was sequenced with immunoSEQ multiplex PCR; TCRdb's copy has only in-frame clones and lacks some. Of 55,000 to 75,000 clones in the sample, approximately 89% were seen once. The material sequenced was PBMCs. The receptors were gathered from a man aged 18 to 29 in good health and CMV-seronegative.

This chain links TRBV11-3 with TRBJ2-5, with unresolved D. V was shortened by 1 base and J by 3 bases, with 6 bases between the two germline ends. CDR3 length: 13 amino acids. Germline values: CDR1 SGHNT, CDR2 YENEEA. Here the CDR3 DNA reads TGTGCCAGCAGCTTAGTACTAAAAGAGACCCAGTACTTC. Residues: CASSLVLKETQYF.

The chain uses TRBV13 and TRBJ2-7, with D uncertain. This CDR3 is 13 amino acids long. The germline V gene encodes CDR1 PRHDT and CDR2 FYEKMQ (reference sequence). V was pared by 1 base and J by 7 bases, with 11 bases between. CDR3 coding DNA: TGTGCCAGCAGCTTAGTGTTGGCTGGTGAGCAGTACTTC. Its protein product is CASSLVLAGEQYF.

The sample holds a few counts of this clone. V gene TRBV6-5 combines with J gene TRBJ1-1, with TRBD1 as a possible D gene (5 bases). The CDR3 length is 11 residues. Germline CDR1 and CDR2: MNHEY and SVGAGI. With 6 bases removed from V and 7 bases from J, the gap between germline ends came to 9 bases. The CDR3 sequence: CASSRGIEAFF. The CDR3 DNA follows: TGTGCCAGCAGCCGGGGGATTGAAGCTTTCTTT.

The chain employs TRBV11-3 and TRBJ2-7; tentatively, D is TRBD2 (5 bases). Trimming shortened V by 0 bases and J by 13 bases, and 13 bases separated the two germline ends. This CDR3 has 12 residues. The V gene's germline CDR1 is SGHNT and CDR2 YENEEA. The chain's CDR3 is CASSLDGTGVYF. CDR3 DNA: TGTGCCAGCAGCTTAGATGGAACCGGGGTTTACTTC. The full variable domain, in which reference TRBV11-3 and TRBJ2-7 provide the parts outside the CDR3, is EAGVVQSPRYKIIEKKQPVAFWCNPISGHNTLYWYLQNLGQGPELLIRYENEEAVDDSQLPKDRFSAERLKGVDSTLKIQPAELGDSAVYLCASSLDGTGVYFGPGTRLTVT.

The chain combines TRBV7-9 with TRBJ2-7; 8 nucleotides align to TRBD1. CDR3 size: 15 residues. The V segment lost 3 bases and the J segment 0 bases; nucleotides outside the gene matches: 4. The V gene's germline CDR1 is SEHNR and CDR2 FQNEAQ (reference sequence). The CDR3 spells CASSFDRGTSYEQYF. In nucleotides, the CDR3 is TGTGCCAGCAGCTTTGACAGGGGCACCTCCTACGAGCAGTACTTC.

J is TRBJ1-5 and V is TRBV10-1; D unresolved. Germline CDR1 is WNHNN and CDR2 is SYGVQD (reference sequence). CDR3 length equals 15 residues. The ends were cut back, 3 bases at V and 5 bases at J, with 14 bases in the middle. CDR3 residues: CASSDGATHDQPQHF. CDR3 coding DNA: TGCGCCAGCAGTGATGGAGCCACCCACGATCAGCCCCAGCATTTT.

In its sample, this clone was seen a few times. CDR3 sequence reads: CASRPGTAWEAFF. CDR3 sequence (DNA): TGCGCCAGCAGACCGGGGACAGCCTGGGAAGCTTTCTTT. The V gene is TRBV5-1, the J gene TRBJ1-1, with 7 bases identical to TRBD1. Germline V lookup: CDR1 SGHRS, CDR2 YFSETQ. V gave up 5 bases and J gave up 8 bases; unmatched junction bases: 9. This CDR3 is 13 amino acids long.

The rearrangement links TRBV5-1 to TRBJ1-6; unclear D gene. Germline V lookup: CDR1 SGHRS, CDR2 YFSETQ. CDR3 length: 14 amino acids. Between the trimmed V and J ends, which lost 4 bases and 5 bases, there was a span of 10 bases. The CDR3 DNA reads TGCGCCAGCAGCCGTACAGCTAATAATTCACCCCTCCACTTT. The encoded protein is CASSRTANNSPLHF.

This clone was seen a handful of times. The rearrangement joins TRBV19 to TRBJ1-2, with 8 bases matching TRBD1. Trimming at V came to 6 bases and at J to 8 bases, leaving 14 bases not matched to a gene. The CDR3 covers 15 residues. Germline V gene lookup returns CDR1 LNHDA and CDR2 SQIVND (reference sequence). CDR3 sequence reads: CASRATVDRVGGYTF. CDR3 nucleotides: TGTGCCAGTAGGGCTACTGTGGACAGGGTGGGCGGCTACACCTTC.